This is a list of T cell receptor beta chains from one sample in a study of shared clonotypes between healthy human individuals. Some clones are missing from TCRdb's copy, which holds only in-frame ones; the method was immunoSEQ multiplex PCR. Of a few hundred thousand clones listed, about 96% are singletons. Source material: memory CD8+ T cells sorted from blood. The receptors here all came from a man aged 30-40 years in good health. Both conserved end residues are part of each CDR3. D genes are given only for firm matches. Only some rows state a clone size, as once, few, many or a class for expanded clones.

D: NA; J: TRBJ2-1; V: TRBV10-1; size: NA; DNA: TGCGCCAGCAGTGAGGCCAGTCCCTCGCAGCAGTTCTTC; CDR3: CASSEASPSQQFF
D: NA; J: TRBJ1-5; V: TRBV7-9; size: once; DNA: TGTGCCAGCAGCTTAGATGGGCAGCCGAATAGCAATCAGCCCCAGCATTTT; CDR3: CASSLDGQPNSNQPQHF
D: TRBD2; J: TRBJ2-7; V: TRBV29-1; size: NA; DNA: TGCAGCGTTCGGGGGGCCTACGAGCAGTACTTC; CDR3: CSVRGAYEQYF
D: TRBD1; J: TRBJ1-4; V: TRBV5-1; size: NA; DNA: TGCGCCAGCAAACAGGGGGCGACTAATGAAAAACTGTTTTTT; CDR3: CASKQGATNEKLFF
D: TRBD2; J: TRBJ2-7; V: TRBV5-1; size: NA; DNA: TGCGCCAGCAGCTTGAGCGGGACTAGCGGCTCCTACGAGCAGTACTTC; CDR3: CASSLSGTSGSYEQYF
D: TRBD2; J: TRBJ2-1; V: TRBV6-4; size: once; DNA: TGTGCCAGCAGTGAATCGGGAGGGCCCAATGAGCAGTTCTTC; CDR3: CASSESGGPNEQFF
D: NA; J: TRBJ2-3; V: TRBV6-6; size: NA; DNA: TGTGCCAGCAGTAACCGCCCGGGGCCAGATACGCAGTATTTT; CDR3: CASSNRPGPDTQYF
D: TRBD2; J: TRBJ2-5; V: TRBV19; size: once; DNA: TGTGCCAGTAGAAAGGCGGGAGGTTTTGAGACCCAGTACTTC; CDR3: CASRKAGGFETQYF
D: NA; J: TRBJ2-7; V: TRBV30; size: once; DNA: TGTGCCTGGAGTGGACCCAGCTCCTACGAGCAGTACTTC; CDR3: CAWSGPSSYEQYF
D: TRBD2; J: TRBJ2-1; V: TRBV25-1; size: NA; DNA: TGTGCCAGCAGTGGTAGTAGCGGGAGGCAGTTCTTC; CDR3: CASSGSSGRQFF
D: TRBD2; J: TRBJ2-1; V: TRBV7-6; size: NA; DNA: TGTGCCAGCAGCCGCACCATACCAATTAGCGGGAGGGCTCGCCACAATGAGCAGTTCTTC; CDR3: CASSRTIPISGRARHNEQFF
D: TRBD1; J: TRBJ1-6; V: TRBV30; size: NA; DNA: TGTGCCGAACAGGGGAGCTCCTATAATTCACCCCTCCACTTT; CDR3: CAEQGSSYNSPLHF
D: NA; J: TRBJ2-7; V: TRBV28; size: NA; DNA: TGTGCCAGCTCACCCCCCGACAGGAGCTCCTACGAGCAGTACTTC; CDR3: CASSPPDRSSYEQYF
D: NA; J: TRBJ2-7; V: TRBV30; size: once; DNA: TGTGCCTGGAGCAGGATACTCTCCTACGAGCAGTACTTC; CDR3: CAWSRILSYEQYF
D: NA; J: TRBJ1-5; V: TRBV5-3; size: NA; DNA: TGTGCCAGAAGCTTTAAAAGGACCCTACACACTGCCCCCCAGCATTTT; CDR3: CARSFKRTLHTAPQHF
D: TRBD2; J: TRBJ2-5; V: TRBV6-6; size: once; DNA: TGTGCCAGCAGGAGTAGCGGGGGTGGAGAGACCCAGTACTTC; CDR3: CASRSSGGGETQYF
D: NA; J: TRBJ1-1; V: TRBV7-2; size: NA; DNA: TGTGCCAGCAGCTTAGTACAGGGTGGGACTGAAGCTTTCTTT; CDR3: CASSLVQGGTEAFF
D: TRBD1; J: TRBJ2-1; V: TRBV7-3; size: NA; DNA: TGTGCCAGCAGCTTAAATCCAGGGGGCCTGGCGGGTTTAAATGAGCAGTTCTTC; CDR3: CASSLNPGGLAGLNEQFF
D: NA; J: TRBJ1-1; V: TRBV19; size: NA; DNA: TGTGCCAGTAGTATAGGCCCAGGGGTAGGTGAAGCTTTCTTT; CDR3: CASSIGPGVGEAFF
D: NA; J: TRBJ2-2; V: TRBV6-5; size: NA; DNA: TGTGCCAGCAGTTATTCGCCCGGGGAGCTGTTTTTT; CDR3: CASSYSPGELFF
D: NA; J: TRBJ1-5; V: TRBV10-3; size: NA; DNA: TGTGCCATCAGCACAGGTTCTAGCAATCAGCCCCAGCATTTT; CDR3: CAISTGSSNQPQHF
D: NA; J: TRBJ1-2; V: TRBV29-1; size: NA; DNA: TGCAGCGTTGGGTCAGGCGATGGCTACACCTTC; CDR3: CSVGSGDGYTF
D: NA; J: TRBJ2-3; V: TRBV25-1; size: NA; DNA: TGTGCCAGCAGGGCGGAGCGGCTCACAGATACGCAGTATTTT; CDR3: CASRAERLTDTQYF
D: TRBD2; J: TRBJ2-1; V: TRBV2; size: NA; DNA: TGTGCCAGCAGGGCCGGACTAGCGGGAGTTTATCCAGTACGTAGGTTCTTC; CDR3: CASRAGLAGVYPVRRFF
D: NA; J: TRBJ2-3; V: TRBV6-1; size: NA; DNA: TGTGCCACCCTCTCGCCGGGCGGAGGCACAGATACGCAGTATTTT; CDR3: CATLSPGGGTDTQYF